The following is a TCR beta chain sequence with its context. Trimming at V came to 7 bases and at J to 10 bases, leaving 12 bases not matched to a gene. Germline lookup yields CDR1 MDHEN and CDR2 SYDVKM. The CDR3 length is 13 residues. These data come from a study of OX40 agonist ivuxolimab in advanced cancers. Study overall: The drug used for patients, ivuxolimab, was an agonistic anti-OX40 (CD134) antibody.

TCRdb's copy holds only in-frame clones and misses some; the assay was immunoSEQ multiplex PCR. The data contain around 100,000 clones, 90% of them singletons. The input for sequencing was CD4+ or CD8+ T cells sorted from blood, taken in a trial of the OX40 agonist ivuxolimab. The V gene is TRBV28, the J gene TRBJ1-1; 7 bases are shared with TRBD1. This TCR was sampled from an adult with an advanced solid tumor such as melanoma, head and neck, liver or kidney cancer. The CDR3 loop is CASIQDRVEPAFF. Written as DNA, the CDR3 is TGTGCCAGCATCCAAGACAGGGTAGAGCCAGCTTTCTTT. The full variable domain, with the rest looked up from reference TRBV28 and TRBJ1-1, is DVKVTQSSRYLVKRTGEKVFLECVQDMDHENMFWYRQDPGLGLRLIYFSYDVKMKEKGDIPEGYSVSREKKERFSLILESASTNQTSMYLCASIQDRVEPAFFGQGTRLTVV.